This TCR beta chain was found in a study of T cell responses to AZD1222 COVID-19 vaccine. Study-wide results and caveats: Among the donors, most were white British and more were female, and clonal diversity was possibly underestimated. There were vaccine-associated CD4 TCRs across spike, dominant at 160-218 and 743-854. Repertoires were collected only later (after the peak T cell response had occurred).

Second-dose intervals near 4 or 12 weeks were combined. The table lists this clone with many counts. What it recognizes is unknown. Sequencing used immunoSEQ multiplex PCR; TCRdb keeps in-frame clones, though not all of them. The sample consists of roughly 80,000 clones, around 93% of them appearing once. The CDR3 runs 14 residues. Trimming took off 5 bases at V and 6 bases at J, with 15 bases between the two ends. Germline V gene lookup returns CDR1 SGHRS and CDR2 YFSETQ. V usage is TRBV5-1 and J usage is TRBJ2-1; maybe TRBD2 (5 bases). This clonotype was obtained from an adult who received the AZD1222 COVID-19 vaccine. The sample in question was peripheral blood, obtained 28 days after the second AZD1222 dose. The CDR3 coding sequence is TGCGCCAGCAGAGGCGAGGGCCGGGTCAATGAGCAGTTCTTC. Residues: CASRGEGRVNEQFF.